The 5 T cell receptor beta chains below all came from one sample that was sequenced in a study of CD8+ T cells in alopecia areata. The treatment: oral pan-JAK inhibitor, 5-10 mg twice daily. Investigators isolated RNA and reverse transcribed it into cDNA to act as the sequencing template. The method was immunoSEQ multiplex PCR; TCRdb's version includes in-frame clones alone and lacks a portion of them. This table has 90,000 to 150,000 clones, about 50% appearing once. The sample consisted of CD4+ T cells sorted from blood, taken at week 4, from a patient treated with tofacitinib. All receptors come from a human donor with alopecia areata.

The chain carries TRBV30 and TRBJ2-1; 7 bases agree with TRBD1. The CDR3 covers 15 residues. Germline trimming cut 2 bases from V and 8 bases from J; bases unmatched to any gene: 12. Germline-derived CDR1 and CDR2 are GTSNPN and SVGIG (reference sequence). CDR3 sequence (DNA): TGTGCCTGGAGTAAAGGACAAGGCCAGGGGGATGAGCAGTTCTTC. This sequence encodes CAWSKGQGQGDEQFF.

V is TRBV30 and J is TRBJ1-1; D gene ambiguous. The CDR3 length is 13 residues. V was shortened by 0 bases and J by 1 base, with 6 bases between the two germline ends. Germline CDR1 GTSNPN, CDR2 SVGIG (reference sequence). CDR3 bases: TGTGCCTGGAGTGTACGAGCGAACACTGAAGCTTTCTTT. Translation gives CAWSVRANTEAFF.

This chain connects TRBV5-4 to TRBJ2-2; 8 bases map to TRBD2. The V gene end was trimmed by 5 bases and the J gene end by 7 bases; junction bases not matched to a gene: 7. Germline lookup yields CDR1 SGHNT and CDR2 YYREEE (reference sequence). This CDR3 has 14 amino acids. The CDR3 loop is CASRAGGRIGELFF. The CDR3 region has the DNA TGTGCCAGCAGAGCGGGCGGGAGGATCGGGGAGCTGTTTTTT.

The chain carries TRBV29-1 and TRBJ2-5; 11 nucleotides agree with TRBD1. V gave up 6 bases and J gave up 5 bases; unmatched junction bases: 5. From germline, CDR1 is SQVTM and CDR2 ANQGSEA. This CDR3 has 13 residues. In nucleotides, the CDR3 is TGCAGCGTCGGACAGGGGGCGGGGGAGACCCAGTACTTC. Protein: CSVGQGAGETQYF.

At least ten counts were recorded for this clone. This chain uses TRBV7-2 with TRBJ1-1; 7 positions match TRBD1. V was clipped by 5 bases and J by 1 base; unmatched bases: 10. The CDR3 has 16 residues. Germline CDR1 is SGHTA and CDR2 is FQGNSA. CDR3 sequence reads: CASSVYRGERNTEAFF. Written as DNA, the CDR3 is TGTGCCAGCAGCGTATACAGGGGTGAGAGGAACACTGAAGCTTTCTTT.